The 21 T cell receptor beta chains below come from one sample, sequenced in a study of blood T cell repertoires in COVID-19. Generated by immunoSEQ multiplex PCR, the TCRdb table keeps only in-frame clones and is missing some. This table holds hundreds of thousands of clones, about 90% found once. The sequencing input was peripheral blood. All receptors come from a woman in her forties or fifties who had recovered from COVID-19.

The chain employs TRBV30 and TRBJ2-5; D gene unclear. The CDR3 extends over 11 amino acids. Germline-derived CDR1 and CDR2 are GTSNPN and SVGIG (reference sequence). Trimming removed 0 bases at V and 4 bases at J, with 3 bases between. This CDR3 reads CAWSVLETQYF. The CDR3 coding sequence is TGTGCCTGGAGTGTACTAGAGACCCAGTACTTC.

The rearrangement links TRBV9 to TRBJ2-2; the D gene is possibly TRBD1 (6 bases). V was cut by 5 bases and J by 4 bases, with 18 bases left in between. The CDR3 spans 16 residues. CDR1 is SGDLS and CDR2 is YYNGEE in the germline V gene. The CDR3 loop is CASSQMSLGGTGELFF. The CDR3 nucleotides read TGTGCCAGCAGTCAAATGAGTCTAGGGGGCACCGGGGAGCTGTTTTTT.

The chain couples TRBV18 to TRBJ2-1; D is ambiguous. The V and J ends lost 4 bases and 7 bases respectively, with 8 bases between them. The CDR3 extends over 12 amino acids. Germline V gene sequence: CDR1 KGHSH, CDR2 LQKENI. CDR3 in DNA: TGTGCCAGCTCACTTTCCCGGAATGAGCAGTTCTTC. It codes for CASSLSRNEQFF.

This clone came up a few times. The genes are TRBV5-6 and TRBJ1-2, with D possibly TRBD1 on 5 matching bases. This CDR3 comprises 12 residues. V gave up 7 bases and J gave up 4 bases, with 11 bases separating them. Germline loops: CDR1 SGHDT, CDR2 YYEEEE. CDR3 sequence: CASAIGVYGYTF. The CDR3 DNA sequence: TGTGCCAGCGCCATAGGGGTCTATGGCTACACCTTC. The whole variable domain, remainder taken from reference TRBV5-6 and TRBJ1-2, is DAGVTQSPTHLIKTRGQQVTLRCSPKSGHDTVSWYQQALGQGPQFIFQYYEEEERQRGNFPDRFSGHQFPNYSSELNVNALLLGDSALYLCASAIGVYGYTFGSGTRLTVV.

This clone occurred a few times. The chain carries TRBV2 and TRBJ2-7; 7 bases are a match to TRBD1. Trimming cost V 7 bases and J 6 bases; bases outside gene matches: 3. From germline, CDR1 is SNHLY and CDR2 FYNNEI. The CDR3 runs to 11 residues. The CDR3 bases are TGTGCCAGCAAAGCAGGGGGCGAGCAGTACTTC. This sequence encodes CASKAGGEQYF. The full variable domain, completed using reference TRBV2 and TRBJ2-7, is EPEVTQTPSHQVTQMGQEVILRCVPISNHLYFYWYRQILGQKVEFLVSFYNNEISEKSEIFDDQFSVERPDGSNFTLKIRSTKLEDSAMYFCASKAGGEQYFGPGTRLTVT.

CDR3 nucleotides: TGTGCCAGCAGTCTGGGCGGCAGGGGGTTTAACACTGAAGCTTTCTTT. This sequence encodes CASSLGGRGFNTEAFF. The genes are TRBV28 and TRBJ1-1; 7 bases fit TRBD1. Germline V gene data show CDR1 as MDHEN and CDR2 as SYDVKM. The V gene end was trimmed by 5 bases and the J gene end by 2 bases; junction bases not matched to a gene: 11. The CDR3 sequence is 16 residues long.

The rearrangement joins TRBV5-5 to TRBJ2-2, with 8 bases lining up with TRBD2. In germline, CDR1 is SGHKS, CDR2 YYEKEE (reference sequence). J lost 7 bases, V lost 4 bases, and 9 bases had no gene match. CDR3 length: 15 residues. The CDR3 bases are TGTGCCAGCAGCCCCCCCGGGGGGGTCGGCGGGGAGCTGTTTTTT. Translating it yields CASSPPGGVGGELFF.

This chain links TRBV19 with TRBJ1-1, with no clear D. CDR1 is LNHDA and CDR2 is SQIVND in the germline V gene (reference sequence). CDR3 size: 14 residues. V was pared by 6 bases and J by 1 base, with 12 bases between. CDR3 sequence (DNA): TGTGCCAGTAGACTCGGGTCCGCGAACACTGAAGCTTTCTTT. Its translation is CASRLGSANTEAFF.

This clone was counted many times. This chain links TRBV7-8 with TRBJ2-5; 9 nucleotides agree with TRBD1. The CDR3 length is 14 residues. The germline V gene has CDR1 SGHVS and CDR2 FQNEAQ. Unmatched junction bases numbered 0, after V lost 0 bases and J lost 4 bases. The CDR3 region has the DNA TGTGCCAGCAGCTTAGCGGACAGGGGAGAGACCCAGTACTTC. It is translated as CASSLADRGETQYF.

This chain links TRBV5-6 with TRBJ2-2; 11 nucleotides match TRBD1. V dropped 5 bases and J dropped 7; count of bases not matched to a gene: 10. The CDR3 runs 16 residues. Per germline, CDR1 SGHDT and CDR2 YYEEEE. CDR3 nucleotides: TGTGCCAGCAGTCCGTTGGGACAGGGGGGTTTCGGGGAGCTGTTTTTT. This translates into CASSPLGQGGFGELFF. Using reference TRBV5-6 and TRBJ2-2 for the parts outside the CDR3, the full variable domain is DAGVTQSPTHLIKTRGQQVTLRCSPKSGHDTVSWYQQALGQGPQFIFQYYEEEERQRGNFPDRFSGHQFPNYSSELNVNALLLGDSALYLCASSPLGQGGFGELFFGEGSRLTVL.

The CDR3 loop reads CATSTSGTVQRGYTF. The DNA for the CDR3 is TGTGCCACCAGCACATCCGGGACAGTACAACGTGGCTACACCTTC. The V and J genes are TRBV15 and TRBJ1-2; the match to TRBD1 covers 7 bases. The CDR3 has 15 amino acids. The germline gives CDR1 LNHNV, CDR2 YYDKDF (reference sequence). V dropped 4 bases and J dropped 7; count of bases not matched to a gene: 12.

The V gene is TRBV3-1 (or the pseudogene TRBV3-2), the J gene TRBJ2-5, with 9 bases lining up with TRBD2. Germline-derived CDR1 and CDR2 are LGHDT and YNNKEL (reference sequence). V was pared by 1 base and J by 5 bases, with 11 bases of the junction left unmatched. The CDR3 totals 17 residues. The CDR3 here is CASSQAHGLASTETQYF. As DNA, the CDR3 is TGTGCCAGCAGCCAAGCTCATGGACTAGCGTCTACCGAGACCCAGTACTTC.

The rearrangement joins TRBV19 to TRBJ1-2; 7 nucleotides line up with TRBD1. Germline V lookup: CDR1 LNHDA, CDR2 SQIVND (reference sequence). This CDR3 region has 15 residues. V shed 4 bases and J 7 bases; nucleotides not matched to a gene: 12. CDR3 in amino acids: CASSKIEGALFGYTF. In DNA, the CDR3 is TGTGCCAGTAGTAAGATCGAGGGGGCCCTCTTTGGCTACACCTTC.

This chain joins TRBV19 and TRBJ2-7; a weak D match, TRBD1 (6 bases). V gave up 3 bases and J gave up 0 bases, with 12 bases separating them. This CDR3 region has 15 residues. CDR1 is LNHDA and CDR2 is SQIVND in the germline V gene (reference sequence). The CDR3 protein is CASSMGPRGSYEQYF. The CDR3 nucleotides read TGTGCCAGTAGTATGGGGCCCAGGGGCTCCTACGAGCAGTACTTC.

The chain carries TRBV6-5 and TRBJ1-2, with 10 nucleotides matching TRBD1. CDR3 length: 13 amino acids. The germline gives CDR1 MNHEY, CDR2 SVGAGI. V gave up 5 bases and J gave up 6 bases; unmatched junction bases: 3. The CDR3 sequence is CASSLGTGDGYTF. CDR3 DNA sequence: TGTGCCAGCAGTCTCGGGACAGGGGATGGCTACACCTTC.

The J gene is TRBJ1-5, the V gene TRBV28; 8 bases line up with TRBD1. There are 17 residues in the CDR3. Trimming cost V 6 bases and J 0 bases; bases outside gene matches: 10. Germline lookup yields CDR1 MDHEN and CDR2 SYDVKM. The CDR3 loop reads CASRSQGASGSNQPQHF. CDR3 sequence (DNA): TGTGCCAGCAGGTCTCAGGGGGCTTCGGGTAGCAATCAGCCCCAGCATTTT.

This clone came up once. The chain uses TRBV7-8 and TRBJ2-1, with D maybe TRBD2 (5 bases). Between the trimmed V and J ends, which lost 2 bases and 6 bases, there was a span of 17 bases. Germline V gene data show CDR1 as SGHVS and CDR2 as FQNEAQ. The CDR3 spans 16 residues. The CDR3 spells CASSLSEGALSNEQFF. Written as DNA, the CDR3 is TGTGCCAGCAGCTTAAGCGAGGGCGCCCTTTCCAATGAGCAGTTCTTC.

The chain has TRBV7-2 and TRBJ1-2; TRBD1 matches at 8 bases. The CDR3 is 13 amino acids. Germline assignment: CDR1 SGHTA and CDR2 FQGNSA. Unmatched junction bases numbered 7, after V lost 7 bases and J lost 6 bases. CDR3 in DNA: TGTGCCAGCACCACCTCAGGGGGCGATGGCTACACCTTC. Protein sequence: CASTTSGGDGYTF.

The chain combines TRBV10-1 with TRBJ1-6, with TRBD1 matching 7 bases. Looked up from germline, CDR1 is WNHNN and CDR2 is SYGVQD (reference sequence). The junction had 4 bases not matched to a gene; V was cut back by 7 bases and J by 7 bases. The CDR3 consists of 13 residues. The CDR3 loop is CASKGQKNSPLHF. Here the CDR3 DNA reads TGCGCCAGCAAGGGACAGAAGAATTCACCCCTCCACTTT.

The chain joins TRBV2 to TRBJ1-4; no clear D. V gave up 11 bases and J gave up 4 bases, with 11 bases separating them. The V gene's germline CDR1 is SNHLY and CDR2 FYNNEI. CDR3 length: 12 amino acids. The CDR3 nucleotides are TGTGCCGGGAGGCGGTATAATGAAAAACTGTTTTTT. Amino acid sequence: CAGRRYNEKLFF. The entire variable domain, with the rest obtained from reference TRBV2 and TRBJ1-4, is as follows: EPEVTQTPSHQVTQMGQEVILRCVPISNHLYFYWYRQILGQKVEFLVSFYNNEISEKSEIFDDQFSVERPDGSNFTLKIRSTKLEDSAMYFCAGRRYNEKLFFGSGTQLSVL.

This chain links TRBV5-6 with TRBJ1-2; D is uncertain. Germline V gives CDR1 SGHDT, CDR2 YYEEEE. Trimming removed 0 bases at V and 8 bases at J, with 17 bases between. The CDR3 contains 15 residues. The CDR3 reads CASSLGRHVARGYTF. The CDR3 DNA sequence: TGTGCCAGCAGCTTGGGGCGTCACGTCGCTAGGGGCTACACCTTC.